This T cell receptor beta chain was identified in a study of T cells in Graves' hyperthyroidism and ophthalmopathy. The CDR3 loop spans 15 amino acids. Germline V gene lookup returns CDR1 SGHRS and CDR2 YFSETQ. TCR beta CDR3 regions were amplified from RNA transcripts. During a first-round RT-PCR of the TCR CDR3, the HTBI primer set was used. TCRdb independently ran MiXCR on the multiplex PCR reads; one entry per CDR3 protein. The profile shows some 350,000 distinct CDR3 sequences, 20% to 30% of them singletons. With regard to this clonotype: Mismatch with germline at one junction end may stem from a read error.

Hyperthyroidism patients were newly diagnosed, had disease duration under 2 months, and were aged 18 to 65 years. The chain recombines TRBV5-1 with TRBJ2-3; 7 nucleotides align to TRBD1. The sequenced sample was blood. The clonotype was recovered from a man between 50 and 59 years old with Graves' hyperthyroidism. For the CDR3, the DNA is TGCGCCAGCAGCTTCAGATCCACAGGGGCAGATACGCGGTATTTT. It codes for CASSFRSTGADTRYF.